This note documents a single T cell receptor (beta chain) sequence. V was clipped by 7 bases and J by 7 bases; unmatched bases: 6. The V gene's germline CDR1 is MGHDK and CDR2 SYGVNS. The CDR3 is 12 residues long. This sample was included in a study of blood T cell repertoires in COVID-19. Assay: immunoSEQ multiplex PCR; the TCRdb copy retains only in-frame clones and omits some. Seen here are about 460,000 clones, approximately 91% observed once, and the top ten hold 6.5% to 9.5%. The chain employs TRBV25-1 and TRBJ1-1; 7 bases match TRBD1. The receptor's source is a woman aged 55-69 years who had recovered from COVID-19. Sequenced: PBMCs or T cells enriched from blood (not recorded which). The CDR3 DNA reads as TGTGCCAGCACCCGGGACAGCGTTGAAGCTTTCTTT. Translating gives CASTRDSVEAFF. Combining the CDR3 with reference TRBV25-1 and TRBJ1-1 gives the whole variable domain EADIYQTPRYLVIGTGKKITLECSQTMGHDKMYWYQQDPGMELHLIHYSYGVNSTEKGDLSSESTVSRIRTEHFPLTLESARPSHTSQYLCASTRDSVEAFFGQGTRLTVV.